Below are 11 T cell receptor beta chains sequenced from a single sample in a study of response to subunit inactivated influenza vaccine. Each CDR3 protein is one row after TCRdb ran MiXCR on the RT-PCR reads. The sample has hundreds of thousands of distinct CDR3 sequences, 10% to 15% seen once; the top ten hold around 9.6%. Sequencing was performed on PBMCs from blood, taken on the day of vaccination. These receptors came from a man over 45 who received an inactivated influenza vaccine.

The V and J genes are TRBV9 and TRBJ2-6, with D hard to call. V was clipped by 4 bases and J by 0 bases, with 11 bases between them. The CDR3 loop spans 16 amino acids. The germline CDR1 and CDR2 sequences are SGDLS and YYNGEE. The DNA of the CDR3 is TGTGCCAGCAGCCCCCCCTTCAGCTCTGGGGCCAACGTCCTGACTTTC. Encoded protein: CASSPPFSSGANVLTF.

This clonotype was seen only a few times. This rearrangement joins TRBV24-1 to TRBJ2-1; 8 bases match TRBD2. The CDR3 length is 15 residues. Per the germline V gene, CDR1 is KGHDR and CDR2 is SFDVKD. Trimming took 3 bases from V and 6 from J; bases not matched to a gene: 6. The CDR3 nucleotides are TGTGCCACCAGTGATACGGGACTAGGGACCAATGAGCAGTTCTTC. Amino acid sequence: CATSDTGLGTNEQFF.

A few counts support this clonotype. V gene TRBV7-9 combines with J gene TRBJ2-3; TRBD2 is a possible D gene (5 bases). Germline assignment: CDR1 SEHNR and CDR2 FQNEAQ (reference sequence). V was cut by 0 bases and J by 4 bases, with 5 bases left in between. This CDR3 is 13 amino acids long. The CDR3 spells CASSLASADTQYF. The CDR3 bases are TGTGCCAGCAGCTTAGCTAGCGCAGATACGCAGTATTTT. Combining the CDR3 with reference TRBV7-9 and TRBJ2-3 gives the whole variable domain DTGVSQNPRHKITKRGQNVTFRCDPISEHNRLYWYRQTLGQGPEFLTYFQNEAQLEKSRLLSDRFSAERPKGSFSTLEIQRTEQGDSAMYLCASSLASADTQYFGPGTRLTVL.

V gene TRBV24-1 combines with J gene TRBJ2-2, with a possible D match to TRBD2 (6 bases). The CDR3 is made up of 16 amino acids. Trimming stripped 4 bases from V and 0 bases from J, with 11 bases between. Looked up from germline, CDR1 is KGHDR and CDR2 is SFDVKD. The DNA for the CDR3 is TGTGCCACCAGTGACACCGGGACTTCGAACACCGGGGAGCTGTTTTTT. Its translation is CATSDTGTSNTGELFF.

J is TRBJ2-4 and V is TRBV9; possibly TRBD1 for D (6 bases). The CDR3 contains 15 residues. V was shortened by 0 bases and J by 0 bases, with 7 bases between the two germline ends. Looked up from germline, CDR1 is SGDLS and CDR2 is YYNGEE. Here the CDR3 DNA reads TGTGCCAGCAGCGTAGAAGGGGGAGCCAAAAACATTCAGTACTTC. As protein: CASSVEGGAKNIQYF. Supplemented by reference TRBV9 and TRBJ2-4, the full variable domain reads DSGVTQTPKHLITATGQRVTLRCSPRSGDLSVYWYQQSLDQGLQFLIQYYNGEERAKGNILERFSAQQFPDLHSELNLSSLELGDSALYFCASSVEGGAKNIQYFGAGTRLSVL.

This clonotype has just a few counts. The chain has TRBV20-1 and TRBJ2-3, with D hard to call. Germline CDR1 reads DFQATT; CDR2 reads SNEGSKA (reference sequence). The CDR3 is 14 residues long. V was shortened by 4 bases and J by 3 bases, with 14 bases between the two germline ends. The CDR3 region is CSAMIGPSTDTQYF. In DNA, the CDR3 is TGCAGTGCTATGATAGGTCCGAGTACAGATACGCAGTATTTT.

This clonotype was counted a few times. This chain joins TRBV18 and TRBJ1-3, with D perhaps matching TRBD1 (5 bases). This CDR3 region has 13 residues. Between the trimmed V and J ends, which lost 10 bases and 0 bases, there was a span of 10 bases. Germline V gene data show CDR1 as KGHSH and CDR2 as LQKENI. CDR3 DNA: TGTGCCACCGAGACAGACTCTGGAAACACCATATATTTT. The encoded protein is CATETDSGNTIYF.

This chain connects TRBV12-3 or TRBV12-4 to TRBJ2-7, with 8 positions matching TRBD1. The CDR3 covers 13 residues. Trimming at V came to 8 bases and at J to 3 bases, leaving 6 bases not matched to a gene. CDR3 residues: CASPWTGNYEQYF. As DNA, the CDR3 is TGTGCCAGCCCCTGGACAGGGAACTACGAGCAGTACTTC.

This clonotype was counted a few times. This sequence joins TRBV4-1 and TRBJ2-7, with a weak D call TRBD1 (6 bases). This CDR3 is built from 15 residues. Germline CDR1 MGHRA, CDR2 YSYEKL. V shed 4 bases and J shed 2 bases, with 15 bases lying between them. CDR3 bases: TGCGCCAGCAGCCCACACGGACAGCCTACCTACGAGCAGTACTTC. Its translation is CASSPHGQPTYEQYF.

Only a few counts were recorded for this clonotype. V and J are TRBV13 and TRBJ2-5, with D hard to call. Between the trimmed V and J ends, which lost 2 bases and 5 bases, there was a span of 9 bases. Germline loops: CDR1 PRHDT, CDR2 FYEKMQ (reference sequence). The CDR3 is made up of 13 amino acids. DNA for the CDR3: TGTGCCAGCAGCTTATGGGGTACTGAGACCCAGTACTTC. This translates into CASSLWGTETQYF.

The V and J genes are TRBV7-8 and TRBJ1-4, with no clear D. V was trimmed by 5 bases and J by 6 bases, leaving 13 bases between them. The length of the CDR3 is 14 residues. Germline CDR1 reads SGHVS; CDR2 reads FQNEAQ. This chain's CDR3 is CASSRVGGDEKLFF. CDR3 bases: TGTGCCAGCAGCCGGGTGGGTGGGGATGAAAAACTGTTTTTT.